The clone carrying this T cell receptor beta chain is a singleton in its sample. As yet, its antigen is unknown. Trimming removed 6 bases from V and 5 bases from J, with 13 bases in between. The CDR3 contains 13 residues. Germline CDR1 and CDR2: KGHSH and LQKENI. This record belongs to a study of T cell responses to AZD1222 COVID-19 vaccine. Findings and caveats of the study: Along spike, vaccine-associated CD4 TCRs were found throughout, with dominance at 160-218 and 743-854.

The method was immunoSEQ multiplex PCR; TCRdb's version includes in-frame clones alone and lacks a portion of them. The sample has about 200,000 clones, roughly 90% seen once. The input for sequencing was peripheral blood, taken 28 days after the second AZD1222 dose. V usage is TRBV18 and J usage is TRBJ1-1; tentative D call: TRBD1 (5 bases). This clonotype originated in an adult who received the AZD1222 COVID-19 vaccine. CDR3 sequence reads: CASSQDRGTEAFF. As DNA, the CDR3 is TGTGCCAGCTCCCAGGATCGGGGGACTGAAGCTTTCTTT.